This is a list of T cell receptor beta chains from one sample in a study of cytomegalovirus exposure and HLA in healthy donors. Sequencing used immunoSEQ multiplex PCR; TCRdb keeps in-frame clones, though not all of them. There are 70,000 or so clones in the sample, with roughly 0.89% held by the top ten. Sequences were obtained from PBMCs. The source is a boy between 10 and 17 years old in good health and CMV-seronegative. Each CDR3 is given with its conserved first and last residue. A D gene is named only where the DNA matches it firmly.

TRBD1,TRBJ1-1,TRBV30,TGTGCCTGGAGAGGGACAGCGACTCAAGCTTTCTTT,CAWRGTATQAFF
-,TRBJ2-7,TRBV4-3,TGCGCCAGCAGCCAAGACGGACAGAACCCAGCCTACGAGCAGTACTTC,CASSQDGQNPAYEQYF
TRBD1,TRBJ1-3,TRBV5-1,TGCGCCAGCAGCTTGAGTGGGACAGTTGGAAACACCATATATTTT,CASSLSGTVGNTIYF
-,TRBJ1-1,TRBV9,TGTGCCAGCGGGCTATCGAAAGAGAACACTGAAGCTTTCTTT,CASGLSKENTEAFF
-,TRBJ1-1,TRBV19,TGTGCCAGTAGTATAGTTCAGAAAATGAACACTGAAGCTTTCTTT,CASSIVQKMNTEAFF
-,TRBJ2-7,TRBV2,TGTGCCAGCAGGCCCGAACCTAACGAGCAGTACTTC,CASRPEPNEQYF
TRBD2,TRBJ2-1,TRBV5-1,TGCGCCAGCAGCTCTGGGGGGGGGTTGGATGAGCAGTTCTTC,CASSSGGGLDEQFF
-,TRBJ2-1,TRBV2,TGTGCCAGCATCGAGTTAAGGACTGGGCATGAGCAGTTCTTC,CASIELRTGHEQFF
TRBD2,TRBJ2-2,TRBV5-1,TGCGCCAGCAGCCCCATGGGGGGGGTTGGCGGGGAGCTGTTTTTT,CASSPMGGVGGELFF
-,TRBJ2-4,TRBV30,TGTGCCTGGAGTGTAGGGTCTCCAGGGATGAAACACATTCAGTACTTC,CAWSVGSPGMKHIQYF
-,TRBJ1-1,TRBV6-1,TGTGCCAGCACGGAACAGGGGAACACTGAAGCTTTCTTT,CASTEQGNTEAFF
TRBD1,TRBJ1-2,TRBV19,TGTGCCAGTGCAGGGGGCGCGGACTATGGCTACACCTTC,CASAGGADYGYTF
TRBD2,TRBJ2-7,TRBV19,TGTGCCAGTAGTATATCCGGGACTAGCGAGTACGAGCAGTACTTC,CASSISGTSEYEQYF
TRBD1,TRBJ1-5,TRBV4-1,TGCGCCAGCAGCTTCGGGACAGGGGAGGGTCAGCCCCAGCATTTT,CASSFGTGEGQPQHF
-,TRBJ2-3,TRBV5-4,TGTGCCAGCAGCTTCGGGACAGATACGCAGTATTTT,CASSFGTDTQYF
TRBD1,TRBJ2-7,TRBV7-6,TGTGCCAGCAGCTTAGGCGGACAGGGAGTCTACGAGCAGTACTTC,CASSLGGQGVYEQYF
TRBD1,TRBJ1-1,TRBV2,TGTGCCAGCAGCCGAACCGCGACAGGGATCAGAGTCCTGAACACTGAAGCTTTCTTT,CASSRTATGIRVLNTEAFF
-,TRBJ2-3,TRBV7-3,TGTGCCAGCAGCTTAAGTGTCCCTAGCGATGCGCAGTATTTT,CASSLSVPSDAQYF
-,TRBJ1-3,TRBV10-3,TGTGCCATCAGCTCCTCTGGAAACACCATATATTTT,CAISSSGNTIYF
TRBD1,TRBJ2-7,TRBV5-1,TGCGCCAGCAGTGCTGGACAGGGAGGCCACGAGCAGTACTTC,CASSAGQGGHEQYF
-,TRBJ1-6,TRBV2,TGTGCCAGCAGTGACAGGGGTAATTCACCCCTCCACTTT,CASSDRGNSPLHF
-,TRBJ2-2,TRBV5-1,TGCGCCAGCAGCCCCTTACTAGGAGGCACCGGGGAGCTGTTTTTT,CASSPLLGGTGELFF
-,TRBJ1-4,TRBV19,TGTGCCAGTAGTGCGGTGAGGGATGAAAAACTGTTTTTT,CASSAVRDEKLFF
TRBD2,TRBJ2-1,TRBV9,TGTGCCAGCAGCGTAGCTACCCTAGCGGGAGGCGAGCAGTTCTTC,CASSVATLAGGEQFF
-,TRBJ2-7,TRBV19,TGTGCCAGTAGCTTAAAGGACGCTGGGGAGAACGAGCAGTACTTC,CASSLKDAGENEQYF
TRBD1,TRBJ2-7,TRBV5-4,TGTGCCAGCAGCTTGACAGGGGACCGCTACGAGCAGTACTTC,CASSLTGDRYEQYF
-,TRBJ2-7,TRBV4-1,TGCGCCAGCAGCCAAGATTCGGGGGACTCCTACGAGCAGTACTTC,CASSQDSGDSYEQYF
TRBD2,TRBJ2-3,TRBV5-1,TGCGCCAGCAGCTTGGGGCTAGCGGGGGTCACAGATACGCAGTATTTT,CASSLGLAGVTDTQYF
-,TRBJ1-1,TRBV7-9,TGTGCCAGCAGCTTCTCGGGGAGGAACACTGAAGCTTTCTTT,CASSFSGRNTEAFF
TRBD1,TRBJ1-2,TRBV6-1,TGTGCCAGCAGTGCTACAAGGTCGGGGGGACAGGACTATGGCTACACCTTC,CASSATRSGGQDYGYTF
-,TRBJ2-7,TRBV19,TGTGCCAGTAGTATCTGGGCAGATCTCTCCTACGAGCAGTACTTC,CASSIWADLSYEQYF
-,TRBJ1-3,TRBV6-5,TGTGCCAGCACTACGAACTCTGGAAACACCATATATTTT,CASTTNSGNTIYF
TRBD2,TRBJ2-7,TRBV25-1,TGTGCCAGCAGTGCAACCGGGACTAGCGATCAGTACTTC,CASSATGTSDQYF
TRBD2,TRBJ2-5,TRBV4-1,TGCGCCAGCAGCCACGGGGGGGGCTCGCAAGAGACCCAGTACTTC,CASSHGGGSQETQYF
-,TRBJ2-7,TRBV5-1,TGCGCCAGCAGCGCTACAGGGAATGAGTACCACGAGCAGTACTTC,CASSATGNEYHEQYF
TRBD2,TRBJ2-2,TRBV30,TGTGCCTGGGCCCCGATTAGCGGGGGGGCCGGGGAGCTGTTTTTT,CAWAPISGGAGELFF
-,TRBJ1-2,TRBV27,TGTGCCAGCAGTTTATCTTTTTCGAGGTACCGCGGCTACACCTTC,CASSLSFSRYRGYTF
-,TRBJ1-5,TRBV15,TGTGCCACCAGAGGAGATCAGCCCCAGCATTTT,CATRGDQPQHF
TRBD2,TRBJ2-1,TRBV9,TGTGCCAGCAGCGTAGGCGGGAGGCCCTACAATGAGCAGTTCTTC,CASSVGGRPYNEQFF
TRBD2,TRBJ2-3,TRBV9,TGTGCCAGACTAGCGGGAGAATCGGATACGCAGTATTTT,CARLAGESDTQYF
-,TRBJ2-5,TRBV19,TGTGCCAGTAGGCCAGGGGCTGGAGAGACCCAGTACTTC,CASRPGAGETQYF
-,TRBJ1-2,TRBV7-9,TGTGCCAGCAGCTCTACTGTTAACTATGGCTACACCTTC,CASSSTVNYGYTF
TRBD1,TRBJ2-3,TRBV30,TGTGCCTCGCGAAGACAGGGCCCAGATACGCAGTATTTT,CASRRQGPDTQYF
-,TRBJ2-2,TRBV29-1,TGCAGCGTTGACGCGGGTACGAACACCGGGGAGCTGTTTTTT,CSVDAGTNTGELFF
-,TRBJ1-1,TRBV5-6,TGTGCCAGCAGCGGGGCCGGCATTTGGACTGAAGCTTTCTTT,CASSGAGIWTEAFF
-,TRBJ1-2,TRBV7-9,TGTGCCAGCAGCTTAGTGACAGTTAACTATGGCTACACCTTC,CASSLVTVNYGYTF
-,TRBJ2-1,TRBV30,TGTGCCTGGAGCTCGGGGGATGAGCAGTTCTTC,CAWSSGDEQFF
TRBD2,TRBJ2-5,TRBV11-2,TGTGCCAGCAGCCGAACCGTGACTAGCGGAGAGACCCAGTACTTC,CASSRTVTSGETQYF
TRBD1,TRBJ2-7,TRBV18,TGTGCCAGCTCACCACTGGGACAGGGAACAATCAACGAGCAGTACTTC,CASSPLGQGTINEQYF